The 8 T cell receptor beta chains reported below all come from one sample, sequenced in a study of blood T cell repertoires in COVID-19. Assay used: immunoSEQ multiplex PCR; TCRdb lists only in-frame clones, some missing. The sample has fewer than 250,000 clones; around 80% are singletons. What was sequenced was peripheral blood. These receptors were obtained from a woman of 80 years or more with COVID-19, enrolled during active disease.

The chain links TRBV4-1 to TRBJ1-3; no reliable D call. The CDR3 covers 16 residues. V was trimmed by 1 base and J by 4 bases, leaving 14 bases between them. Germline V gene sequence: CDR1 MGHRA, CDR2 YSYEKL. The CDR3 is CASSQGGKRVGNTIYF. CDR3 DNA sequence: TGCGCCAGCAGCCAAGGAGGGAAGCGCGTAGGAAACACCATATATTTT.

The chain is built from TRBV3-1 (or the pseudogene TRBV3-2) and TRBJ1-2, with D uncertain. Trimming shortened V by 4 bases and J by 8 bases, and 17 bases separated the two germline ends. The CDR3 covers 14 residues. Germline V gives CDR1 LGHDT, CDR2 YNNKEL (reference sequence). The CDR3: CASSLKMAGNGYTF. As DNA, the CDR3 is TGTGCCAGCAGCCTCAAGATGGCAGGCAACGGCTACACCTTC.

As to this clone: This same CDR3 is encoded by further DNA sequences in the sample. This chain links TRBV5-1 with TRBJ1-5; 7 nucleotides align to TRBD1. This CDR3 has 13 residues. The junction had 0 bases not matched to a gene; V was cut back by 1 base and J by 5 bases. Germline lookup yields CDR1 SGHRS and CDR2 YFSETQ. CDR3 sequence (DNA): TGCGCCAGCAGCTTGACAGGGGATCAGCCCCAGCATTTT. Its protein product is CASSLTGDQPQHF. Full variable domain (rest looked up from reference TRBV5-1 and TRBJ1-5): KAGVTQTPRYLIKTRGQQVTLSCSPISGHRSVSWYQQTPGQGLQFLFEYFSETQRNKGNFPGRFSGRQFSNSRSEMNVSTLELGDSALYLCASSLTGDQPQHFGDGTRLSIL.

This chain connects TRBV18 to TRBJ2-3, with 10 bases aligning to TRBD1. The germline V gene encodes CDR1 KGHSH and CDR2 LQKENI. The CDR3 totals 16 residues. Unmatched junction bases numbered 13, after V lost 6 bases and J lost 7 bases. CDR3 DNA sequence: TGTGCCAGCTCGCCGACAGGGGGCGCGGGTGTGAATACGCAGTATTTT. It yields the protein CASSPTGGAGVNTQYF.

The chain employs TRBV2 and TRBJ1-3; unclear D gene. This CDR3 has 15 residues. Germline V gene sequence: CDR1 SNHLY, CDR2 FYNNEI. V lost 2 bases and J 0 bases, leaving 8 bases between the germline ends. DNA of the CDR3: TGTGCCAGCAGTGAATATGCGGGCTCTGGAAACACCATATATTTT. Its translation: CASSEYAGSGNTIYF.

This sequence joins TRBV5-1 and TRBJ1-6, with TRBD1 as a possible D gene (5 bases). CDR3 length: 15 amino acids. The V gene lost 2 bases and the J gene lost 10 bases, with 16 bases spanning the gap. Germline-derived CDR1 and CDR2 are SGHRS and YFSETQ. DNA for the CDR3: TGCGCCAGCAGCTTCAACCGGGACTTAGGCTCACCCCTCCACTTT. It specifies CASSFNRDLGSPLHF.

The rearrangement uses TRBV6-6 and TRBJ1-1; 8 nucleotides line up with TRBD1. With 7 bases clipped from V and 1 base from J, the junction kept 5 bases outside the gene matches. In germline, CDR1 is MNHNY, CDR2 SVGAGI (reference sequence). The CDR3 length is 14 residues. CDR3 sequence (DNA): TGTGCCAGCAACATACAGGGGGAGAACACTGAAGCTTTCTTT. This gives the protein CASNIQGENTEAFF.

The V and J genes are TRBV5-1 and TRBJ1-2; D is unresolved. The CDR3 totals 14 residues. The germline CDR1 and CDR2 sequences are SGHRS and YFSETQ. V lost 6 bases and J 0 bases, leaving 12 bases between the germline ends. DNA for the CDR3: TGCGCCAGCAATCCCGACGGAGCTAACTATGGCTACACCTTC. It translates to CASNPDGANYGYTF.